This TCR beta chain appears in the sequencing data of a study of blood T cells in healthy people across ages. On the study more broadly: About one barcoded TCR beta cDNA was captured per two T cells.

Overall study results and limits: Donors of long life had a larger count of naive CD4+ cells and greater diversity than aged donors. Naive and antigen-experienced cells could not be conclusively compared, given unsorted PBMCs.

Germline trimming cut 3 bases from V and 3 bases from J; bases unmatched to any gene: 11. Looked up from germline, CDR1 is MDHEN and CDR2 is SYDVKM. The CDR3 sequence is 16 residues long. A J-beta primer mix and a sample-barcoded 5' primer were used in a second PCR of about 7 to 12 cycles. Every sample returned 2.5 million or more CDR3-containing paired-end reads. TCRdb called the 5' RACE reads again in MiXCR, with one record for every CDR3 protein. The sample has about a million distinct CDR3 sequences; roughly 47% are singletons. Regarding this clonotype: Its cognate antigen is unknown.

The clonotype was recovered from a woman in her fifties or sixties in good health. Sequencing was carried out using blood. V is TRBV28 and J is TRBJ2-7; 7 nucleotides line up with TRBD1. Here the CDR3 DNA reads TGTGCCAGCAGTTTTGTGCGAAGGACAGGTAACTACGAGCAGTACTTC. Translating gives CASSFVRRTGNYEQYF.